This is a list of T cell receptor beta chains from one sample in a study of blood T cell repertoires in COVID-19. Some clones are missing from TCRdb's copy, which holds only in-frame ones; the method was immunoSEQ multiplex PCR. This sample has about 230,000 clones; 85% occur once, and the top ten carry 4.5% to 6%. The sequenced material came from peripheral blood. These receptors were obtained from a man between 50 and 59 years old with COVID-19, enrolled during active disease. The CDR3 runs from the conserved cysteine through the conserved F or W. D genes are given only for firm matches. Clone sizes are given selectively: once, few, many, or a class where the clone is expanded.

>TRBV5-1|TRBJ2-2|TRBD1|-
TGCGCCAGCAGCGCAGACAGGGCCACCGGGGAGCTGTTTTTT
CASSADRATGELFF
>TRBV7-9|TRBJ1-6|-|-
TGTGCCAGCAGCTTGTCCCAGATTAATTCACCCCTCCACTTT
CASSLSQINSPLHF
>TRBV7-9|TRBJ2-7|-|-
TGTGCCAGCAGCCCCGGCGGGACAGCCTCCTACGAGCAGTACTTC
CASSPGGTASYEQYF
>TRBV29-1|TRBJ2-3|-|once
TGCAGCGTTGATGGGAGCGCGACGACCCGGTATTTT
CSVDGSATTRYF
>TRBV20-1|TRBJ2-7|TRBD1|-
TGCAGTGCCAGTCCCGGGACAGGGGGTTACGAGCAGTACTTC
CSASPGTGGYEQYF
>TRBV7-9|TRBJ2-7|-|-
TGTGCCAGCAGACCTTACAGGGTGGGGAACGAGCAGTACTTC
CASRPYRVGNEQYF
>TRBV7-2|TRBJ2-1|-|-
TGTGCCAGCAGGATCCCAGGGAAGAAAAATGAGCAGTTCTTC
CASRIPGKKNEQFF
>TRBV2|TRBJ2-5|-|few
TGTGCCAGCAGTGAGCGTAGCGACGGGACCCAGTACTTC
CASSERSDGTQYF
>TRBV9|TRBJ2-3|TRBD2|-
TGTGCCAGCAGCGTAACTAGCGGGGGGGACACAGATACGCAGTATTTT
CASSVTSGGDTDTQYF
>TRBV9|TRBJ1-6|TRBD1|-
TGTGCCAGCAGCGTAGAGGGCAGGGGGATCTCAGGATCACCCCTCCACTTT
CASSVEGRGISGSPLHF
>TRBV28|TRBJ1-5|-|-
TGTGCCAGCACCCCGGGGGGGGTAACGGGGCAGCCCCAGCATTTT
CASTPGGVTGQPQHF
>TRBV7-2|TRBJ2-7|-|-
TGTGCCAGCAGATCGGCGGGGTACGAGCAGTACTTC
CASRSAGYEQYF
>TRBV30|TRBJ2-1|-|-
TGTGCCTGGAGCCAGGGTTACAATGAGCAGTTCTTC
CAWSQGYNEQFF
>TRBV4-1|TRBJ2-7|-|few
TGCGCCAGCAGTTTGGGTAGGGGATACGAGCAGTACTTC
CASSLGRGYEQYF
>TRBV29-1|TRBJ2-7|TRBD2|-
TGCAGCGCCCAGGGAGGGGAGGCGGGGGGCACCTACGAGCAGTACTTC
CSAQGGEAGGTYEQYF
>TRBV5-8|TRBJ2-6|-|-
TGTGCCAGCAGATCGGGTATTGGGGGCCCGAGCTCTGGGGCCAACGTCCTGACTTTC
CASRSGIGGPSSGANVLTF
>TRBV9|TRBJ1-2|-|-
TGTGCCAGCAGCGCCTCCGGGACATCCTATGGCTACACCTTC
CASSASGTSYGYTF
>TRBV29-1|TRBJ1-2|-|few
TGCAGCGTTGAGAGACAGGCCTATGGCTACACCTTC
CSVERQAYGYTF
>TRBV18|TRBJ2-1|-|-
TGTGCCAGCTCAATAGTCATCGGGGGTGACAATGAGCAGTTCTTC
CASSIVIGGDNEQFF
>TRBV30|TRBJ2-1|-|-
TGTGCCTGGAGTGTAAATCTAGGGGGAGAGGTTGAGCAGTTCTTC
CAWSVNLGGEVEQFF
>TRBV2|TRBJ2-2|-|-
TGTGCCAGCAACTGGTTCGGGGGCACCGGGGAGCTGTTTTTT
CASNWFGGTGELFF
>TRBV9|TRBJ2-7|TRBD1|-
TGTGCCAGCAGCGACGGACAGGGGACAACCTACGAGCAGTACTTC
CASSDGQGTTYEQYF
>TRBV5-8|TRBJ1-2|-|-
TGTGCCAGCAGCTTGGACGGGACATTATATGGCTACACCTTC
CASSLDGTLYGYTF